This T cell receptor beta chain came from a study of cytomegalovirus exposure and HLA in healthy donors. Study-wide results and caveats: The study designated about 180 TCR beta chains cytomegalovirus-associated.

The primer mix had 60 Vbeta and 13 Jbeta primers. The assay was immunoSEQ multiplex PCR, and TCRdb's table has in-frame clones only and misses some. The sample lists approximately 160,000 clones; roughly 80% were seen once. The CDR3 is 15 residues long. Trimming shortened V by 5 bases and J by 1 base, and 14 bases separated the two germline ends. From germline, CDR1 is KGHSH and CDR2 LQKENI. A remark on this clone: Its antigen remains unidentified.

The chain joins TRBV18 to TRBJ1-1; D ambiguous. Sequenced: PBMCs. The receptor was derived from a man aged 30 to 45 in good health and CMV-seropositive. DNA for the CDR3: TGTGCCAGCTCAAGGCAGGCCCCGTCGAACACTGAAGCTTTCTTT. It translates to CASSRQAPSNTEAFF. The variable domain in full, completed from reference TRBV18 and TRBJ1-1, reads NAGVMQNPRHLVRRRGQEARLRCSPMKGHSHVYWYRQLPEEGLKFMVYLQKENIIDESGMPKERFSAEFPKEGPSILRIQQVVRGDSAAYFCASSRQAPSNTEAFFGQGTRLTVV.